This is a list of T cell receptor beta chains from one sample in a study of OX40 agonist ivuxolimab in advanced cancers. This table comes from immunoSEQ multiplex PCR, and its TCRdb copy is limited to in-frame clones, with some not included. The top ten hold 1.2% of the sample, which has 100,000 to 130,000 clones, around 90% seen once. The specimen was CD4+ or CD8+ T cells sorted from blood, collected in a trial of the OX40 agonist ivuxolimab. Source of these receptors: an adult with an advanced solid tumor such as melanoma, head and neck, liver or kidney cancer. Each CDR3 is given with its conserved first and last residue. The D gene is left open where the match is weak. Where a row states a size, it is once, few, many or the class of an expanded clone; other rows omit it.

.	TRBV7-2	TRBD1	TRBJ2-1	CASSWTRDRGQNEQFF	TGTGCCAGCAGCTGGACCCGGGACAGGGGGCAGAATGAGCAGTTCTTC
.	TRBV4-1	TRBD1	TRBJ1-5	CASSHPDRGDQPQHF	TGCGCCAGCAGCCACCCGGACAGGGGAGACCAGCCCCAGCATTTT
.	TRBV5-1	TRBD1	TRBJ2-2	CASSPRDRSNTGELFF	TGCGCCAGCAGCCCTCGGGACAGGTCGAACACCGGGGAGCTGTTTTTT
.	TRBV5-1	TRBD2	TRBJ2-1	CASSLVGGRVNEQFF	TGCGCCAGCAGCTTGGTGGGCGGGAGAGTCAATGAGCAGTTCTTC
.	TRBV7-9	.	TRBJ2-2	CASSAGRGSGELFF	TGTGCCAGCTCTGCGGGCAGGGGATCGGGGGAGCTGTTTTTT
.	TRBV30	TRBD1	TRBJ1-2	CAWEAGTGAWGYTF	TGTGCCTGGGAAGCCGGGACAGGGGCTTGGGGCTACACCTTC
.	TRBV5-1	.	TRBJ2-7	CASSLDGQGGGEQYF	TGCGCCAGCAGCTTGGATGGTCAGGGGGGAGGCGAGCAGTACTTC
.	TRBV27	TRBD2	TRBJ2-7	CASSPQHSGIGEQYF	TGTGCCAGCAGCCCCCAACATAGCGGGATTGGCGAGCAGTACTTC
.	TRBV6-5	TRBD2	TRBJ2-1	CASSYGLAGYNEQFF	TGTGCCAGCAGTTACGGCCTAGCGGGGTACAATGAGCAGTTCTTC
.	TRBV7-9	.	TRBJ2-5	CASSFPTEGAETQYF	TGTGCCAGCAGCTTTCCGACTGAGGGTGCCGAGACCCAGTACTTC
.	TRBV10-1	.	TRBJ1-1	CASSESGTAEAFF	TGCGCCAGCAGTGAGTCTGGGACGGCCGAAGCTTTCTTT
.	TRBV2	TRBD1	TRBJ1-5	CASSTTGGASSQPQHF	TGTGCCAGCAGTACAACAGGGGGCGCATCCAGCCAGCCCCAGCATTTT
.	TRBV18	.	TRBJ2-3	CASSPNGLDNTDTQYF	TGTGCCAGCTCACCAAATGGCCTAGACAACACAGATACGCAGTATTTT
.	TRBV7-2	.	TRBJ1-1	CASSLDGENTEAFF	TGTGCCAGCAGCTTAGATGGGGAGAACACTGAAGCTTTCTTT
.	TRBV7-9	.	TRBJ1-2	CASSFEGYGYTF	TGTGCCAGCAGTTTTGAGGGCTATGGCTACACCTTC
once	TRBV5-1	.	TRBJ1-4	CASSLQNEKLFF	TGCGCCAGCAGCTTGCAGAATGAAAAACTGTTTTTT
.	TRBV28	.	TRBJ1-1	CASSFRGGNTEAFF	TGTGCCAGCAGTTTCAGGGGAGGGAACACTGAAGCTTTCTTT
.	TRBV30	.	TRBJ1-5	CAWSQANSNQPQHF	TGTGCCTGGAGCCAGGCTAATAGCAATCAGCCCCAGCATTTT
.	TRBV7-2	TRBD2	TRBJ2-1	CASSLDLVGRAGNEQFF	TGTGCCAGCAGCTTGGACCTTGTCGGGAGGGCCGGGAATGAGCAGTTCTTC
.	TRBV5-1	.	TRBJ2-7	CASSLNRPGTYEQYF	TGCGCCAGCAGCTTGAATAGGCCGGGAACCTACGAGCAGTACTTC
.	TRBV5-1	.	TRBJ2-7	CASSLSWDTSYEQYF	TGCGCCAGCAGCTTGAGTTGGGACACCTCCTACGAGCAGTACTTC
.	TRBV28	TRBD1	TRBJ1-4	CASEGAATNEKLFF	TGTGCCAGCGAGGGGGCGGCAACTAATGAAAAACTGTTTTTT
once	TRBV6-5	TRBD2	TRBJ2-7	CASSYALAGGTYEQYF	TGTGCCAGCAGTTACGCTCTAGCGGGAGGGACATACGAGCAGTACTTC
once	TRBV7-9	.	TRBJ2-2	CASSLVKGSKDTGELFF	TGTGCCAGCAGCTTGGTAAAAGGGTCTAAGGACACCGGGGAGCTGTTTTTT
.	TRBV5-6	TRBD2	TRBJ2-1	CASSLPGTSGGNEQFF	TGTGCCAGCAGCTTGCCCGGGACTAGCGGGGGGAATGAGCAGTTCTTC
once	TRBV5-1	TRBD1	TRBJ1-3	CASSLGTGGASGNTIYF	TGCGCCAGCAGCTTAGGAACAGGGGGTGCATCTGGAAACACCATATATTTT
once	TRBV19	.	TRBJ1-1	CASGGWGGNTEAFF	TGTGCCAGTGGGGGATGGGGGGGGAACACTGAAGCTTTCTTT
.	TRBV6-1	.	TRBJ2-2	CASSGPQGVFNTGELFF	TGTGCCAGCAGTGGACCCCAGGGTGTGTTTAACACCGGGGAGCTGTTTTTT
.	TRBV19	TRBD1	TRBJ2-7	CASNPGQGVHEQYF	TGTGCCAGTAATCCGGGACAGGGGGTCCACGAGCAGTACTTC
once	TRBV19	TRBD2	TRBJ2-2	CASSTPSGGNTGELFF	TGTGCCAGTAGTACACCTAGCGGGGGGAACACCGGGGAGCTGTTTTTT
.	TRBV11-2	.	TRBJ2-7	CASSLEGGSYEQYF	TGTGCCAGCAGCTTAGAGGGGGGCTCGTACGAGCAGTACTTC
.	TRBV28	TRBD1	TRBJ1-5	CASSLWAGGYQPQHF	TGTGCCAGCAGTTTATGGGCAGGGGGTTATCAGCCCCAGCATTTT
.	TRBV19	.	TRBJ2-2	CASRSTGSAGELFF	TGTGCCAGTAGATCGACAGGTTCGGCCGGGGAGCTGTTTTTT
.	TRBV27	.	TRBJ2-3	CASSLGTDTQYF	TGTGCCAGCAGTTTAGGCACAGATACGCAGTATTTT
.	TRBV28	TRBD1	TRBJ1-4	CASSLAGGVANEKLFF	TGTGCCAGCAGTTTAGCAGGGGGCGTAGCTAATGAAAAACTGTTTTTT
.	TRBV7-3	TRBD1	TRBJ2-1	CASSPWTGKDSYNEQFF	TGTGCCAGCAGCCCCTGGACAGGGAAAGACTCCTACAATGAGCAGTTCTTC
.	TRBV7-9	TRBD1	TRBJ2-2	CASSKTGDDGELFF	TGTGCCAGCAGCAAAACAGGGGATGACGGGGAGCTGTTTTTT
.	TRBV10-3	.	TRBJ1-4	CAINRDINEKLFF	TGTGCCATCAACCGGGACATAAATGAAAAACTGTTTTTT
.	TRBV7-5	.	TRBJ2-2	CASSLVRGYTGELFF	TGTGCCAGCAGCTTAGTTCGGGGTTACACCGGGGAGCTGTTTTTT
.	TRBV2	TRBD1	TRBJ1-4	CASSEDGTGDSIF	TGTGCCAGCAGTGAGGACGGGACAGGAGACTCAATTTTT
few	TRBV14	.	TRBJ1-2	CASSQDRGWGGYTF	TGTGCCAGCAGCCAAGATCGCGGGTGGGGTGGCTACACCTTC
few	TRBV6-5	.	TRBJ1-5	CASSDRDPHQPQHF	TGTGCCAGCAGTGACCGGGATCCACATCAGCCCCAGCATTTT
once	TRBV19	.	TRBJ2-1	CASRSVDSPSSYNEQFF	TGTGCCAGTAGAAGTGTGGACAGCCCTAGCTCCTACAATGAGCAGTTCTTC
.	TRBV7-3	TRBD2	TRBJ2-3	CASSLGTSVTDTQYF	TGTGCCAGCAGCTTAGGGACTAGTGTCACAGATACGCAGTATTTT
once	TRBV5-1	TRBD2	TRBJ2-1	CASSPRTASGDTNEQFF	TGCGCCAGCAGCCCCAGGACAGCTAGCGGGGACACCAATGAGCAGTTCTTC
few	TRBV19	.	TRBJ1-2	CASSPQGYGYTF	TGTGCCAGTAGTCCCCAGGGATATGGCTACACCTTC
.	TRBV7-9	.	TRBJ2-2	CASSFQGTAGGELFF	TGTGCCAGCAGCTTCCAAGGTACGGCCGGCGGGGAGCTGTTTTTT
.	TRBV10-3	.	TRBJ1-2	CAISPPAPGGYTF	TGTGCCATCAGTCCTCCCGCCCCGGGTGGCTACACCTTC
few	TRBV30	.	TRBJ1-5	CAWSGRGRQPQHF	TGTGCCTGGAGCGGTCGGGGTCGTCAGCCCCAGCATTTT
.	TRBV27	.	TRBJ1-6	CASSLSWANSPLHF	TGTGCCAGCAGTTTATCATGGGCTAATTCACCCCTCCACTTT
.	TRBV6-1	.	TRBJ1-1	CASSEALRLNTEAFF	TGTGCCAGCAGTGAAGCGCTACGGCTGAACACTGAAGCTTTCTTT
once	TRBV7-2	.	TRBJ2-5	CASSLMATIQETQYF	TGTGCCAGCAGCTTAATGGCAACAATACAAGAGACCCAGTACTTC
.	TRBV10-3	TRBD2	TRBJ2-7	CAISDDAGTSGYEQYF	TGTGCCATCAGTGATGATGCTGGGACTAGCGGGTACGAGCAGTACTTC
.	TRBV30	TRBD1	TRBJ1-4	CAWSADRVGEKLFF	TGTGCCTGGAGTGCTGACAGGGTAGGAGAAAAACTGTTTTTT